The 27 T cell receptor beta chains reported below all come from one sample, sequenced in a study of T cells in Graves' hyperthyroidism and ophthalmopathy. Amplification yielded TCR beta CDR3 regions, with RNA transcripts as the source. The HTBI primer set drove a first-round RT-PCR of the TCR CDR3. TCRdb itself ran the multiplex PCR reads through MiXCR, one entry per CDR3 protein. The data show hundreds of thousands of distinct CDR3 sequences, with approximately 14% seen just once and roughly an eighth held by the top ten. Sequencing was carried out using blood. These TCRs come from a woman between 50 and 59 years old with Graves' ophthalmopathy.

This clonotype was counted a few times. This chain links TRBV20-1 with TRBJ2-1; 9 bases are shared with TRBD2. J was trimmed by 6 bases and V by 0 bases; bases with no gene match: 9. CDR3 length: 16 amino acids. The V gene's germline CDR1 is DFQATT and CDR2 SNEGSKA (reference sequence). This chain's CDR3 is CSARDIAGAPRNEQFF. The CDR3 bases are TGCAGTGCTAGAGATATAGCGGGAGCACCTCGCAATGAGCAGTTCTTC.

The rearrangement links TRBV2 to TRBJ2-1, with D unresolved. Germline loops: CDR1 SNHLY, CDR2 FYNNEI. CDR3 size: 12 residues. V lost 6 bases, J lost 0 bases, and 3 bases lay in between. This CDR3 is CASRFSYNEQFF. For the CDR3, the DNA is TGTGCCAGCAGATTCTCCTACAATGAGCAGTTCTTC.

The CDR3 DNA reads as TGTGCCAGCAGTTTACTGGGATTTAGCAATCAGCCCCAGCATTTT. Its protein is CASSLLGFSNQPQHF. The chain recombines TRBV28 with TRBJ1-5; D is unresolved. This CDR3 contains 15 residues. Germline CDR1 is MDHEN and CDR2 is SYDVKM. Trimming removed 2 bases at V and 0 bases at J, with 8 bases between.

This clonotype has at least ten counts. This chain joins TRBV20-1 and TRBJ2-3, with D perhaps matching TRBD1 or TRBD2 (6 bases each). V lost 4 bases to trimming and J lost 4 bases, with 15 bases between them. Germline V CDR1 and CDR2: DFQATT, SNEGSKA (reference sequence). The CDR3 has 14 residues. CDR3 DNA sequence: TGCAGTGCTACGATAGGGGGGAATGCAGATACGCAGTATTTT. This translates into CSATIGGNADTQYF.

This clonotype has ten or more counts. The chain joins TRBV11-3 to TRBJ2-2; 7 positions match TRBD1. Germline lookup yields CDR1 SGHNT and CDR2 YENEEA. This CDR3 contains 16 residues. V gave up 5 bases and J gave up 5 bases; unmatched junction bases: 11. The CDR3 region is CASSAMGQGVTGELFF. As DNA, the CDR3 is TGTGCCAGCAGCGCAATGGGGCAGGGGGTGACCGGGGAGCTGTTTTTT.

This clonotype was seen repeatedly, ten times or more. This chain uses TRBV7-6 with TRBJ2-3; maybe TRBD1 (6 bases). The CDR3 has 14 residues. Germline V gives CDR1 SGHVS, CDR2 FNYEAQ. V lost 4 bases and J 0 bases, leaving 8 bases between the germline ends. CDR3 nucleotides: TGTGCCAGCAGCTGGGGGCCTAGCACAGATACGCAGTATTTT. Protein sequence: CASSWGPSTDTQYF.

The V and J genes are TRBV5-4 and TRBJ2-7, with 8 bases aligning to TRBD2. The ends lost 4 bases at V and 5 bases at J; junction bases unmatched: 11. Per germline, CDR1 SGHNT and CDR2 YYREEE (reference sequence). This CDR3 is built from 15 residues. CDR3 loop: CASSREGGRQDEQYF. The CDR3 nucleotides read TGTGCCAGCAGCCGGGAGGGGGGGCGCCAGGACGAGCAGTACTTC.

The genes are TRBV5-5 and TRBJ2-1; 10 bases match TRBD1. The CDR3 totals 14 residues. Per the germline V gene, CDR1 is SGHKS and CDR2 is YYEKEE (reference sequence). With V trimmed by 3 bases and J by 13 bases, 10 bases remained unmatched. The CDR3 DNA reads TGTGCCAGCAGCTGGGCGGACAGGGGGGAGACCCAGTTCTTC. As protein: CASSWADRGETQFF.

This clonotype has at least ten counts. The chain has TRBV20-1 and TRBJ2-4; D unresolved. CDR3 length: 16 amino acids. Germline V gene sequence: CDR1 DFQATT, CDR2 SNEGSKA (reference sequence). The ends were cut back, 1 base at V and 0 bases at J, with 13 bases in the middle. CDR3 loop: CSARARFPTAKNIQYF. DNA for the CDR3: TGCAGTGCTAGAGCTCGGTTCCCGACAGCCAAAAACATTCAGTACTTC.

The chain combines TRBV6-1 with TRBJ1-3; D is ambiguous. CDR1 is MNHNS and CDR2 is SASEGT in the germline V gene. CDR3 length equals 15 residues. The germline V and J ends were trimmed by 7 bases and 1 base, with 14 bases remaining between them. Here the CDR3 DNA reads TGTGCCAGCACCACCTCGCAGGAATCTGGAAACACCATATATTTT. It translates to CASTTSQESGNTIYF.

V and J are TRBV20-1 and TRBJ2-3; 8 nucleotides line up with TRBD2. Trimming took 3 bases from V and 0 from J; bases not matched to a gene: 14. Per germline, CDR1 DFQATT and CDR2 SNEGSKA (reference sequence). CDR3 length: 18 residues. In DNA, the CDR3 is TGCAGTGCTAGTGAATATCGCTTACTAGCGGATAGCACAGATACGCAGTATTTT. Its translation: CSASEYRLLADSTDTQYF.

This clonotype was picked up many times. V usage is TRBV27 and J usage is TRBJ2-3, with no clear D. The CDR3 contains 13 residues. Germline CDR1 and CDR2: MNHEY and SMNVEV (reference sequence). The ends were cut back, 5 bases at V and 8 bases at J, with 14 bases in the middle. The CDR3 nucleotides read TGTGCCAGCAGTCCCTCGATAGGCCGTACGCAGTATTTT. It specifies CASSPSIGRTQYF.

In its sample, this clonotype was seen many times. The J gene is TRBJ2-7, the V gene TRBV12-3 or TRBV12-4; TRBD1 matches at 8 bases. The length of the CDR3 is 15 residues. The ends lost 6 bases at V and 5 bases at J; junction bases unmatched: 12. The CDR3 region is CASSPRGTGKDEQYF. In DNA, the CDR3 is TGTGCCAGCAGCCCGAGGGGGACAGGAAAGGACGAGCAGTACTTC.

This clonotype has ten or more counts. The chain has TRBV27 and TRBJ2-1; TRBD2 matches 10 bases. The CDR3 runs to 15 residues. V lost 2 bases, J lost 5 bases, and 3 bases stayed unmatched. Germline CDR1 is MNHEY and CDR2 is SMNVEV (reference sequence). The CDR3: CASSLSLAGDNEQFF. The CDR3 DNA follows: TGTGCCAGCAGTTTAAGCCTAGCGGGAGACAATGAGCAGTTCTTC.

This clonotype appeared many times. CDR3 nucleotides: TGTGCCAGCAGCTTAGGACAGCGACTAAGAAGGGAAAAACTGTTTTTT. It is translated as CASSLGQRLRREKLFF. The gene calls are TRBV7-2 and TRBJ1-4; tentative D call: TRBD1 (5 bases). The germline V and J ends were trimmed by 1 base and 8 bases, with 17 bases remaining between them. Germline CDR1 is SGHTA and CDR2 is FQGNSA. The CDR3 length is 16 residues.

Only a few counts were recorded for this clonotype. CDR3: CASTPSGHTGELFF. The CDR3 region has the DNA TGTGCCAGCACCCCTAGCGGGCACACCGGGGAGCTGTTTTTT. The chain has TRBV6-1 and TRBJ2-2; the match to TRBD2 covers 8 bases. J lost 3 bases, V lost 7 bases, and 4 bases had no gene match. The CDR3 is made up of 14 amino acids. Germline CDR1 and CDR2: MNHNS and SASEGT.

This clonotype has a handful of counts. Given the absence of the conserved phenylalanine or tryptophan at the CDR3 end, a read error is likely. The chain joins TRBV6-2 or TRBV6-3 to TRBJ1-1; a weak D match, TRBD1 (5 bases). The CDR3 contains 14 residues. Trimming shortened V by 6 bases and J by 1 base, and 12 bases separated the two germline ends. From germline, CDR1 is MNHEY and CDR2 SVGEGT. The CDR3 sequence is CASSQKRGNTEAFL. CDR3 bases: TGTGCCAGCAGCCAAAAGAGGGGGAACACTGAAGCTTTCCTT.

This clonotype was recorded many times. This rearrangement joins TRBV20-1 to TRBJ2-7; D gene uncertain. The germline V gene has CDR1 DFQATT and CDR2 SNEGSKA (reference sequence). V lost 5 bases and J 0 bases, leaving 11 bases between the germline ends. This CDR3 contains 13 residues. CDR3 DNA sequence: TGCAGTGCTCCCTCTTTATCCTCCTACGAGCAGTACTTC. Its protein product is CSAPSLSSYEQYF.

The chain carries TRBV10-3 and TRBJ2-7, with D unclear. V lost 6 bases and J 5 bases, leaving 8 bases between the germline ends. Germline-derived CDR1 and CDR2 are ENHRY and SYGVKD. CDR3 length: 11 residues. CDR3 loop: CAIRGTHEQYF. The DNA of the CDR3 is TGTGCCATCAGAGGAACCCACGAGCAGTACTTC.

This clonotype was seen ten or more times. CDR3 in DNA: TGTGCCAGCAGCCAACCAGCGACAGGTGCGAACACTGAAGCTTTCTTT. Amino acids: CASSQPATGANTEAFF. The genes are TRBV3-1 and TRBJ1-1, with D perhaps matching TRBD1 (6 bases). Germline CDR1 reads LGHDT; CDR2 reads YNNKEL (reference sequence). The CDR3 is made up of 16 amino acids. V was cut by 2 bases and J by 1 base, with 14 bases left in between.

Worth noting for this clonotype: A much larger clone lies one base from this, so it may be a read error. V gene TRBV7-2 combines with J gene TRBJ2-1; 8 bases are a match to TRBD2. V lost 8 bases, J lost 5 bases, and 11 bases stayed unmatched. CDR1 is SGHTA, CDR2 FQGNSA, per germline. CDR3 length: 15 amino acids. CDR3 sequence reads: CASGPLSGRNNEQFF. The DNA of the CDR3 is TGTGCCAGCGGCCCACTCAGCGGGAGAAACAATGAGCAGTTCTTC.

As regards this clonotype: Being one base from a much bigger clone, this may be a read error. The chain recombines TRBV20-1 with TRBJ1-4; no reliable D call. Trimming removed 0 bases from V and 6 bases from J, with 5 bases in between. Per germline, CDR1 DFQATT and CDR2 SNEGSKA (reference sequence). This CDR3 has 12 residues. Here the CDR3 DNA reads TGCAGTGCTAGAGAGGTTGATGAAAAACTGTTTTTT. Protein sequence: CSAREVDEKLFF.

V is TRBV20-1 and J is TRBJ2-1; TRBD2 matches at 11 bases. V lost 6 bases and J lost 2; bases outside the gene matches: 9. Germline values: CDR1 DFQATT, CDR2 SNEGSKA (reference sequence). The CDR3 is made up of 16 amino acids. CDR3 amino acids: CSALLAGVVTYNEQFF. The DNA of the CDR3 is TGCAGTGCGTTACTAGCGGGAGTTGTAACCTACAATGAGCAGTTCTTC.

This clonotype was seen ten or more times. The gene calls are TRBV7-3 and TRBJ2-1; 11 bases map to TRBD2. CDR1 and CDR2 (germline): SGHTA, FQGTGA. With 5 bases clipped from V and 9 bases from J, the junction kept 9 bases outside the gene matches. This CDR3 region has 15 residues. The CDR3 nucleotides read TGTGCCAGCAGCCCTTTTAGCGGGAGGGCCAGTGAGCAGTTCTTC. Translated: CASSPFSGRASEQFF.

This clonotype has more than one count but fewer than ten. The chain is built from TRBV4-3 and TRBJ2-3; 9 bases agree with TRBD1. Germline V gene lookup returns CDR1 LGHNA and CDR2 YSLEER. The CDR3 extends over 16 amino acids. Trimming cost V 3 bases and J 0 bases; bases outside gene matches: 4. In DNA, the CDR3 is TGCGCCAGCAGCCACCCGGACAGGGGAAGCACAGATACGCAGTATTTT. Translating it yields CASSHPDRGSTDTQYF.

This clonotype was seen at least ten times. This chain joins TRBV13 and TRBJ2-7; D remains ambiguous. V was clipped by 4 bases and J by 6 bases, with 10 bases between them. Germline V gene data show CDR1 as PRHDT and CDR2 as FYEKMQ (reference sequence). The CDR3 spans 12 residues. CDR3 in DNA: TGTGCCAGCAGCTCTTCCTATGCCGAGCAGTACTTC. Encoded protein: CASSSSYAEQYF.

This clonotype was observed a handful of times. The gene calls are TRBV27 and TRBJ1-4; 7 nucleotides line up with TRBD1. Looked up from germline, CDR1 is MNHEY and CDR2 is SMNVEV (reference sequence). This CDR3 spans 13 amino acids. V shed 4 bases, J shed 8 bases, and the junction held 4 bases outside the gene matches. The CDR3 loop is CASSWDSREKLFF. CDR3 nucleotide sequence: TGTGCCAGCAGTTGGGACAGTCGGGAAAAACTGTTTTTT.